The source of this TCR beta chain is a study of shared clonotypes between healthy human individuals. Study-level background: Samples came from two female and a few male donors aged 18 to 49. The study's findings and limits: In having few donors, the study represented limited genetic and exposure-history diversity.

Note on this clone: What it binds is unknown.

Sequencing on ten immunoSEQ deep assay plates was performed for unsorted PBMC DNA. The repertoire was sequenced with immunoSEQ multiplex PCR; TCRdb's copy has only in-frame clones and lacks some. Of approximately 440,000 clones listed, roughly 80% are singletons. Germline CDR1 reads LNHDA; CDR2 reads SQIVND (reference sequence). The CDR3 loop spans 15 amino acids. V lost 6 bases to trimming and J lost 4 bases, with 18 bases between them. This TCR derives from a woman aged 40 to 50 in good health. Some clones in this sample may be carry-over from other donors' samples. Sequences were obtained from PBMCs. The chain has TRBV19 and TRBJ1-2, with TRBD1 as a possible D gene (6 bases). The CDR3 region has the DNA TGTGCCAGTAGCTATAAGACAGGTGCTCCCTATGGCTACACCTTC. This gives the protein CASSYKTGAPYGYTF.